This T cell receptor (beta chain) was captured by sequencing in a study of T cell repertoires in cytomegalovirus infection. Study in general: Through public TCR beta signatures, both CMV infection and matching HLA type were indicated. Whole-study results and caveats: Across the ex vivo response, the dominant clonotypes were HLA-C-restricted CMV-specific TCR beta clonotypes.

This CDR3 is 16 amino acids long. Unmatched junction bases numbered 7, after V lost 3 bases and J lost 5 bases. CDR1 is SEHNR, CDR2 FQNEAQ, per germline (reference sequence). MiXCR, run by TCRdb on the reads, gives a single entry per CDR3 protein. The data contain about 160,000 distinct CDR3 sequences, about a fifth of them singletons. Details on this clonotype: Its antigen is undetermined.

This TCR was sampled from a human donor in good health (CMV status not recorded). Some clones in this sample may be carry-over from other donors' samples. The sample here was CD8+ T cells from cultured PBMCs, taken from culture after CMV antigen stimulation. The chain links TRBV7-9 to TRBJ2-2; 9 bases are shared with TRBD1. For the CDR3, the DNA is TGTGCCAGCAGCTTCGAGGGACAGGGTCGGACCGGGGAGCTGTTTTTT. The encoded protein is CASSFEGQGRTGELFF. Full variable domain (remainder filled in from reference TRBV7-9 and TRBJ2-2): DTGVSQNPRHKITKRGQNVTFRCDPISEHNRLYWYRQTLGQGPEFLTYFQNEAQLEKSRLLSDRFSAERPKGSFSTLEIQRTEQGDSAMYLCASSFEGQGRTGELFFGEGSRLTVL.